This T cell receptor (beta chain) comes out of a study of blood T cell repertoires in COVID-19. Across the whole study: There were acute and convalescent COVID-19 samples, and they came from the United States, Italy and Spain.

Self-reported history from a screening survey and questionnaire set each donor's cohort. Original methodology: Estimation of nucleated cell counts was performed using reference gene primer amplification. Assay used: immunoSEQ multiplex PCR; TCRdb lists only in-frame clones, some missing. V and J calls and clone size are given by that table; D and trimming were obtained from the DNA. The table has some 410,000 clones, approximately 87% seen once. Between the trimmed V and J ends, which lost 3 bases and 5 bases, there was a span of 17 bases. The CDR3 has 16 amino acids. Germline lookup yields CDR1 KGHSH and CDR2 LQKENI.

What was sequenced was PBMCs or T cells enriched from blood (not recorded which). The gene calls are TRBV18 and TRBJ2-1; D gene unclear. The source is a woman in her thirties with acute COVID-19. The CDR3 reads CASSPPRVSPDNEQFF. CDR3 DNA sequence: TGTGCCAGCTCACCCCCCCGGGTCTCACCAGACAATGAGCAGTTCTTC.